This is a list of T cell receptor beta chains from one sample in a study of radiotherapy plus CTLA-4 blockade in lung cancer. Only in-frame clones appear in the TCRdb table, and some are missing; sequencing was by immunoSEQ multiplex PCR. The data hold some 64,000 clones, with 60% to 85% observed a single time. Specimen: peripheral blood, collected from a patient treated with radiotherapy plus ipilimumab. The receptor source for this set is a human donor with non-small cell lung cancer who had a complete response to radiotherapy plus ipilimumab. Both conserved end residues are part of each CDR3. The D gene is left open where the match is weak. Clone size, where shown, is once, few, many, or a class for clones that have expanded.

>TRBV10-1|TRBJ2-1|NA|NA
TGCGCCAGCAGTGAGTTGGTAGGGGGCTCCTACAATGAGCAGTTCTTC
CASSELVGGSYNEQFF
>TRBV19|TRBJ1-5|NA|NA
TGTGCCAGTAGTATCTTGGGCAGGGGACTTTATAGCAATCAGCCCCAGCATTTT
CASSILGRGLYSNQPQHF
>TRBV6-1|TRBJ2-5|TRBD1|NA
TGTGCCAGCAGCCCGGACAGGGGGCATGAGACCCAGTACTTC
CASSPDRGHETQYF
>TRBV30|TRBJ1-4|NA|NA
TGTGCCTGGAGTGTGCTTACGGACCATGAAAAACTGTTTTTT
CAWSVLTDHEKLFF
>TRBV5-1|TRBJ2-1|TRBD2|NA
TGCGCCAGCAGCAAGGGACGACCTAGCGGGTACAATGAGCAGTTCTTC
CASSKGRPSGYNEQFF
>TRBV27|TRBJ1-2|NA|NA
TGTGCCAGCAGTTTAGGAGGAATCGAGGTATTCAGAGGCTACACCTTC
CASSLGGIEVFRGYTF
>TRBV28|TRBJ2-7|NA|few
TGTGCCAGCAGCCCCCGGGGAGGAATCAACGAGCAGTACTTC
CASSPRGGINEQYF
>TRBV11-2|TRBJ2-2|TRBD2|NA
TGTGCCAGCAGCTTATGGACAGCGGGAGCCGGGGAGCTGTTTTTT
CASSLWTAGAGELFF
>TRBV27|TRBJ2-1|NA|NA
TGTGCCAGCAGTTTATCTTCCGGGGTTTCCTACAATGAGCAGTTCTTC
CASSLSSGVSYNEQFF
>TRBV6-1|TRBJ2-5|NA|NA
TGTGCCAGCAGTGCGACAGGGAGGCAAGAGACCCAGTACTTC
CASSATGRQETQYF
>TRBV9|TRBJ2-3|NA|NA
TGTGCCACATCCAGGGGCACAGATACGCAGTATTTT
CATSRGTDTQYF